This T cell receptor (beta chain) was sequenced for a study of Ad26.COV2.S vaccination and SARS-CoV-2 variants. Measured with immunoSEQ multiplex PCR; TCRdb has only the in-frame clones, and not every one. The sample yields roughly 420,000 clones, roughly 89% seen once. Treatment indicated: around 19 received Ad26.COV2.S at low or high dose, single or two shots; about 5 received placebo; per-sample allocation not given. It was on day 63 after the first vaccine or placebo injection that samples were taken. Germline V gives CDR1 SGHTA, CDR2 FQGNSA. CDR3 length equals 13 residues. Trimming took off 5 bases at V and 3 bases at J, with 8 bases between the two ends.

This receptor was taken from a person aged 18 to 59 who received the Ad26.COV2.S COVID-19 vaccine or a placebo. The chain has TRBV7-2 and TRBJ1-3; no firm D call. This specimen was peripheral blood, taken in a trial of Ad26.COV2.S vaccine versus placebo. The CDR3 nucleotides read TGTGCCAGCAGCCCCGCGAGTGGAAACACCATATATTTT. Amino acids: CASSPASGNTIYF.